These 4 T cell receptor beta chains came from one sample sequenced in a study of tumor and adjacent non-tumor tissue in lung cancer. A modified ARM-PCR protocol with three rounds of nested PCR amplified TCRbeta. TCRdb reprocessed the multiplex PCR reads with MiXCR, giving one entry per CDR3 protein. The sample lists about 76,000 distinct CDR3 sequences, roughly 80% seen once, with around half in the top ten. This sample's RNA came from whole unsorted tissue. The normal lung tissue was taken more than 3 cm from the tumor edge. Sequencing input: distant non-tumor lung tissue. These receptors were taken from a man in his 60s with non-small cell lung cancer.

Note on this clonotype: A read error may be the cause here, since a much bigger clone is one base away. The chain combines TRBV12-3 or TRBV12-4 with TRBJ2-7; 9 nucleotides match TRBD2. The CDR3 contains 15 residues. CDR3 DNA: TGTGCCAGCAGTTTAGCCGGCGGGAGGGCCTACAAGCAGTACTTC. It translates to CASSLAGGRAYKQYF.

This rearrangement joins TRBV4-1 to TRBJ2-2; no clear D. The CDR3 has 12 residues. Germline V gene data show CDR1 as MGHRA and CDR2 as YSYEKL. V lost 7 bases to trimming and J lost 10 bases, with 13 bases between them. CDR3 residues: CASNHLSVELFF. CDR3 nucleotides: TGCGCCAGCAACCATTTATCCGTGGAGCTGTTTTTT.

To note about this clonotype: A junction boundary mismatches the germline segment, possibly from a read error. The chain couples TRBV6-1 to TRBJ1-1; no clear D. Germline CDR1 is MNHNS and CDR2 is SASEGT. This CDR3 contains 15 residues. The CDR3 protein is CASSNGPRAGSEAFF. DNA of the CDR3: TGTGCCAGCAGCAATGGGCCGAGGGCCGGATCTGAAGCATTCTTT.

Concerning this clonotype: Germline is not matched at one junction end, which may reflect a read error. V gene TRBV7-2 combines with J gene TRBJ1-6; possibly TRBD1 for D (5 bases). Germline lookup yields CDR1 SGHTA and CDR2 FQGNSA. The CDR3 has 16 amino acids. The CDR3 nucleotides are TGTGCCAGCAGCCCGAGGTACCGGGGGGATAATTCACCCCTCCATTTT. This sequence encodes CASSPRYRGDNSPLHF.